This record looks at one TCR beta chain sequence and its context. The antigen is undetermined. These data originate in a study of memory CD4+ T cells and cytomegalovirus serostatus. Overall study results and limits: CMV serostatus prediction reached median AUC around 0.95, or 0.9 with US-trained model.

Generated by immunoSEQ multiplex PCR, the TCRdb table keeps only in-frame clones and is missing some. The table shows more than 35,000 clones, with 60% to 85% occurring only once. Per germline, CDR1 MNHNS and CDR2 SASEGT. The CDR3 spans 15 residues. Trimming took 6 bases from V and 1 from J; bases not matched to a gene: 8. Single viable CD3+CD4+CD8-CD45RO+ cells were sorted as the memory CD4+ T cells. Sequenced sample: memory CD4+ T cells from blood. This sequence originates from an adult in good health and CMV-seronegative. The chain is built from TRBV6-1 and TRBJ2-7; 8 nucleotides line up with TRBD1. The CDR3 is CASRAADRGSYEQYF. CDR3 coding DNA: TGTGCCAGCAGGGCGGCTGACAGGGGATCCTACGAGCAGTACTTC.